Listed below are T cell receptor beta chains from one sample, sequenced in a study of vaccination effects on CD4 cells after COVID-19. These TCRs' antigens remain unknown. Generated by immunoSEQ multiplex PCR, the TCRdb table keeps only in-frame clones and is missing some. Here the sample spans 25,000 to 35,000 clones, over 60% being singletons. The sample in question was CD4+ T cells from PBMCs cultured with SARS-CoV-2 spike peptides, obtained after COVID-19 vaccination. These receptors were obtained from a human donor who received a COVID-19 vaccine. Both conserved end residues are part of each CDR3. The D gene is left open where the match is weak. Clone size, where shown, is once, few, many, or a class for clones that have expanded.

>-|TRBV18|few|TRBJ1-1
CASSPQGRNTEAFF
TGTGCCAGCTCACCACAGGGTCGGAACACTGAAGCTTTCTTT
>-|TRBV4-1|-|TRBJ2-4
CASSQEGWAGDIQYF
TGCGCCAGCAGCCAAGAGGGGTGGGCAGGGGACATTCAGTACTTC
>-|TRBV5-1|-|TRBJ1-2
CASSLEASNYGYTF
TGCGCCAGCAGCTTGGAGGCCAGCAACTATGGCTACACCTTC
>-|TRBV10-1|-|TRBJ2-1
CASSEGGGIDEQFF
TGCGCCAGCAGTGAAGGGGGGGGAATCGATGAGCAGTTCTTC
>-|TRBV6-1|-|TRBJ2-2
CASSGPMGVRRNTGELFF
TGTGCCAGCAGTGGTCCCATGGGGGTCCGCCGGAACACCGGGGAGCTGTTTTTT
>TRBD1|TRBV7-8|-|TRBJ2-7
CASSSDRVGYEQYF
TGTGCCAGCAGCTCCGACAGGGTGGGGTACGAGCAGTACTTC
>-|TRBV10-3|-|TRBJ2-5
CAGAEGGQETQYF
TGTGCCGGAGCAGAGGGCGGGCAAGAGACCCAGTACTTC
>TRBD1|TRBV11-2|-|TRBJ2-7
CASSLETGGFYEQYF
TGTGCCAGCAGCTTAGAGACAGGGGGCTTCTACGAGCAGTACTTC
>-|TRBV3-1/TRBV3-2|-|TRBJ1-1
CASSVGTHNTEAFF
TGTGCCAGCAGCGTAGGGACCCATAACACTGAAGCTTTCTTT
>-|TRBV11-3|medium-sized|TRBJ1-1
CASSLDGVTEAFF
TGTGCCAGCAGCTTAGATGGGGTCACTGAAGCTTTCTTT
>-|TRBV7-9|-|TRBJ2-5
CASSLVGLGQETQYF
TGTGCCAGCAGCTTAGTCGGCCTCGGACAAGAGACCCAGTACTTC
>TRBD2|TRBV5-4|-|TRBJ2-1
CASSDWAGWASGTNEQFF
TGTGCCAGCAGCGATTGGGCCGGGTGGGCTAGCGGGACCAATGAGCAGTTCTTC
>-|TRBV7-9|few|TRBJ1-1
CASSLGGLRTEAFF
TGTGCCAGCAGCCTAGGAGGCCTGCGCACTGAAGCTTTCTTT
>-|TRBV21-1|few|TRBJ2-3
CASSSPGQVTDTQYF
TGTGCCAGCAGCAGCCCAGGGCAGGTCACAGATACGCAGTATTTT
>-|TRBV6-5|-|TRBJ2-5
CASIPSPGWETQYF
TGTGCCAGCATCCCGAGTCCGGGGTGGGAGACCCAGTACTTC
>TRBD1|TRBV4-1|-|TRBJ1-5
CASSHPTGRKSNQPQHF
TGCGCCAGCAGCCACCCGACAGGGCGGAAAAGCAATCAGCCCCAGCATTTT